These T cell receptor beta chains were read from a single sample in a study of blood T cell repertoires in COVID-19. The repertoire was sequenced with immunoSEQ multiplex PCR; TCRdb's copy has only in-frame clones and lacks some. The sample comprises roughly 100,000 clones, 80% to 90% of which are singletons, and approximately 15% rests with the top ten. The specimen was peripheral blood. The origin of the receptors is a man in his fifties with acute or convalescent COVID-19. CDR3s leave out the opening cysteine and the closing phenylalanine or tryptophan. Each record gives: V gene, J gene, CDR3 protein.

V gene: TRBV6-5; J gene: TRBJ2-5; CDR3 protein: ASSLGQGNQETQY
V gene: TRBV4-2; J gene: TRBJ1-1; CDR3 protein: ASSQDSIAAGANTEAF
V gene: TRBV29-1; J gene: TRBJ1-2; CDR3 protein: SVAQGWGYT
V gene: TRBV5-1; J gene: TRBJ2-7; CDR3 protein: ASSRTSGSYEQY
V gene: TRBV11-3; J gene: TRBJ2-1; CDR3 protein: ASSDTLIVDEQF
V gene: TRBV10-3; J gene: TRBJ2-1; CDR3 protein: AISVHIAGGMSGNEQF
V gene: TRBV5-8; J gene: TRBJ2-5; CDR3 protein: ASRYLAPRLETQY
V gene: TRBV9; J gene: TRBJ2-7; CDR3 protein: ASSVAGGPPGEQY
V gene: TRBV28; J gene: TRBJ2-5; CDR3 protein: ASGPTSGMGETQY
V gene: TRBV18; J gene: TRBJ1-5; CDR3 protein: ASSPHSNQPQH
V gene: TRBV4-2; J gene: TRBJ1-1; CDR3 protein: ASSQPQGTEAF
V gene: TRBV7-8; J gene: TRBJ1-2; CDR3 protein: ASSLEGAGYGYT
V gene: TRBV6-1; J gene: TRBJ2-7; CDR3 protein: ASSETSGGFYEQY
V gene: TRBV24-1; J gene: TRBJ2-7; CDR3 protein: ATSDLGEGEQY
V gene: TRBV15; J gene: TRBJ1-6; CDR3 protein: ATSRDRQGGSPLH
V gene: TRBV7-2; J gene: TRBJ1-5; CDR3 protein: ASSLEWGLNQPQH
V gene: TRBV5-1; J gene: TRBJ1-1; CDR3 protein: ASSLQRGDTEAF
V gene: TRBV19; J gene: TRBJ2-2; CDR3 protein: ASRTPGGSTGELF
V gene: TRBV4-2; J gene: TRBJ2-7; CDR3 protein: ASSPLTGYEQY
V gene: TRBV27; J gene: TRBJ1-1; CDR3 protein: ASSLSTGGATEAF
V gene: TRBV7-8; J gene: TRBJ2-4; CDR3 protein: ASSSTGGAGKNIQY
V gene: TRBV27; J gene: TRBJ1-1; CDR3 protein: ASSPGGLGNTEAF
V gene: TRBV15; J gene: TRBJ1-2; CDR3 protein: ATSLPQGRFYGYT
V gene: TRBV11-2; J gene: TRBJ1-6; CDR3 protein: ASSLGTGTNSPLH
V gene: TRBV28; J gene: TRBJ1-2; CDR3 protein: ASSFTGDYGYT
V gene: TRBV28; J gene: TRBJ1-4; CDR3 protein: ASSLPGTGATNEKLF
V gene: TRBV2; J gene: TRBJ2-1; CDR3 protein: ASRQGAIEQF
V gene: TRBV5-4; J gene: TRBJ2-1; CDR3 protein: ASSLGQLAPYNEQF
V gene: TRBV28; J gene: TRBJ2-1; CDR3 protein: ASSLLAGGQNEQF
V gene: TRBV12-3/TRBV12-4; J gene: TRBJ1-6; CDR3 protein: ASSLDWRSPLH
V gene: TRBV13; J gene: TRBJ2-1; CDR3 protein: ASAPASGSYEQF
V gene: TRBV11-3; J gene: TRBJ2-1; CDR3 protein: ASSPSRLADEQF
V gene: TRBV12-3/TRBV12-4; J gene: TRBJ1-2; CDR3 protein: ASRQGANYGYT
V gene: TRBV29-1; J gene: TRBJ2-1; CDR3 protein: SALGLAGTNEQF
V gene: TRBV6-5; J gene: TRBJ2-1; CDR3 protein: ASSYAGLAGGNEQF
V gene: TRBV2; J gene: TRBJ2-7; CDR3 protein: ASSSGYEQY
V gene: TRBV5-1; J gene: TRBJ1-2; CDR3 protein: ASSPRQGATMGYT
V gene: TRBV25-1; J gene: TRBJ2-2; CDR3 protein: ASSSFVNTGELF
V gene: TRBV5-5; J gene: TRBJ2-7; CDR3 protein: ASSFFRAHEQY
V gene: TRBV6-6; J gene: TRBJ1-1; CDR3 protein: ASSLSTEAF
V gene: TRBV28; J gene: TRBJ1-1; CDR3 protein: ATIDRAVAEAF
V gene: TRBV20-1; J gene: TRBJ1-2; CDR3 protein: SARAGYGYT
V gene: TRBV3-1/TRBV3-2; J gene: TRBJ2-7; CDR3 protein: ASSFAGGSQNEQY
V gene: TRBV7-9; J gene: TRBJ1-3; CDR3 protein: ASSPQPGHSSGNTIY